A selection of T cell receptor beta chains follows, all from one sample in a study of blood T cell repertoires in COVID-19. Measured with immunoSEQ multiplex PCR; TCRdb has only the in-frame clones, and not every one. The top ten clones hold roughly 17% of a sample with about 190,000 clones, around four fifths of them seen once. The sequencing sample was made of PBMCs or T cells enriched from blood (not recorded which). The receptors originated from a woman between 45 and 60 years old who had recovered from COVID-19. The conserved cysteine and the conserved F or W are not part of the CDR3 here.

v_gene: TRBV25-1
j_gene: TRBJ1-3
CDR3aa: ASSGGTASGNTIY

v_gene: TRBV7-2
j_gene: TRBJ1-6
CDR3aa: ASSLTGTGSPLH

v_gene: TRBV23-1
j_gene: TRBJ2-7
CDR3aa: ASSGRGTYEQY

v_gene: TRBV2
j_gene: TRBJ2-2
CDR3aa: ASRSGGAGELF

v_gene: TRBV28
j_gene: TRBJ1-6
CDR3aa: ASSSFGSNSPLH

v_gene: TRBV19
j_gene: TRBJ1-1
CDR3aa: ASSIQGAATEAF

v_gene: TRBV4-1
j_gene: TRBJ2-1
CDR3aa: ASSRDLNEQF

v_gene: TRBV3-1/TRBV3-2
j_gene: TRBJ2-3
CDR3aa: ASSHLRSTDTQY

v_gene: TRBV3-1/TRBV3-2
j_gene: TRBJ2-7
CDR3aa: ASSHTAGDGGQY

v_gene: TRBV11-2
j_gene: TRBJ1-1
CDR3aa: ASSLDPGRRGTEAF

v_gene: TRBV10-3
j_gene: TRBJ2-1
CDR3aa: AIRSGEGPNEQF

v_gene: TRBV6-5
j_gene: TRBJ1-5
CDR3aa: ASIGRGVGQPQH

v_gene: TRBV3-1/TRBV3-2
j_gene: TRBJ2-1
CDR3aa: ATRAGSSYNEQF

v_gene: TRBV7-2
j_gene: TRBJ2-5
CDR3aa: ASSDDSGGTKTQY

v_gene: TRBV3-1/TRBV3-2
j_gene: TRBJ1-1
CDR3aa: ASSPLWGNQNTEAF

v_gene: TRBV7-2
j_gene: TRBJ2-7
CDR3aa: ASSSTRLAGGHEQY

v_gene: TRBV11-2
j_gene: TRBJ2-2
CDR3aa: ASSPLERGNTGELF

v_gene: TRBV10-3
j_gene: TRBJ1-3
CDR3aa: AIREAGMTGNTIY